The source of this TCR beta chain is a study of T cells in women clearing cervical HPV infection (dated by TCRdb to the late 2010s). Some background on the complete study: The cases were about 25 women with histologically confirmed HPV16-related CIN3 or worse, and 2 of these cases were invasive cancers. Five blinded duplicates per group were added as quality controls, so that roughly 60 samples were obtained: around 50 participants and approximately 10 replicates. The controls were some 23 women whose single incident HPV16 infection cleared within 12 months with no development of precancer or cancer. Cases had a median age of approximately 35 years compared with 38 to 40 for controls, and baseline characteristics showed no significant differences between the groups. In the parent cohort, some 10,000 women aged 18 or older were enrolled in Guanacaste, Costa Rica, during about 1992 to 1994 and then followed for roughly seven years. Blood from cases was collected at the visit at which the lesion was first identified, whereas blood from controls was collected once infection was no longer detected. HLA typing was available for only a few women, so HLA type could not be excluded as a confounder. Among cases, blood sampling came a median of almost 150 days after lesion detection, with an interquartile range of about 85 to 220 days. Nested within Costa Rica's Guanacaste HPV Natural History Study, an exploratory proof-of-principle case-control study compared TCR repertoires across cervical HPV16 outcomes. Cases and controls were matched on age within five years and on year of sample collection.

Using the immunoSEQ assay, multiplex PCR amplified TCR beta CDR3 regions from an average of about 1.1 ug of genomic DNA per sample. Primer bias was corrected in the assay by using a complete synthetic TCR repertoire to establish an amplification baseline. The amplicons were sequenced on the Illumina platform. From the authors' description of their analysis: Sequence errors were corrected by clustering with frequency ratios and a modified nearest-neighbor algorithm, and the sequences were then analyzed in the immunoSEQ Analyzer using IMGT gene definitions. At each rarefaction depth, TCR richness and evenness were averaged across 20 rarefaction repeats, and any sample with fewer sequences than the depth was left out. Wilcoxon rank sum tests with FDR correction were used to compare relative abundances of V, D and J genes between the groups. For the blinded duplicates, the intraclass correlation was roughly 96% for TCR richness and averaged about 76% across 70 or so gene segments. TCRdb took this table from immuneACCESS and kept in-frame rearrangements with V and J called. Such tables lack part of the clones; where checked against another copy, unresolved V genes explain under half of the gap, and the rest is unexplained. V, J and clone size derive from that table, while D and trimming were established from the DNA sequence. This sample's records show fewer than 30,000 clones. The ten largest clones add up to under 20% of the sample.

The CDR3, cysteine through phenylalanine, is 13 amino acids long. Shown are 30 bases from within the CDR3, in frame from base 1. CDR1 SNHLY and CDR2 FYNNEI are derived from the germline V gene. Every participant had a single incident cervical HPV16 infection, and women with prevalent HPV16 infections were excluded. Cervical HPV DNA was detected with MY09/MY11 PCR, and genotyping was done by dot-blot hybridization. Roughly 15 mL of heparinized blood was centrifuged, after which the buffy coat was aliquoted, frozen at -30 degrees C, and then stored at -80 degrees C. QIAGEN kits were used to extract genomic DNA from buffy coat specimens. For this clone: Its specific antigen is unknown. The read ends 3 residues before the CDR3 terminus; that terminus is restored from the germline J gene.

Results and caveats for the whole study, not just this receptor: Because the number of T cells per sample was unknown, the richness differences could reflect varying T-cell content rather than repertoire biology. CIN3+ cases had significantly higher TCR repertoire richness than controls across sequencing depths, but evenness did not differ between the groups. Because of the cross-sectional design, the study could not determine whether the associations came before infection or resulted from infection, and neither effector/memory subsets nor HPV-specific T cells were isolated. Random forest classifiers combining richness and V gene abundances distinguished cases from controls with an estimated AUC of approximately 0.8. TRBV6-7 relative abundance was lower in cases than in controls (approximately 0.11% versus 0.16%; Bonferroni P = 0.0008).

The sample was blood buffy coat. The TCR comes from a woman aged 18 to 75 with a cervical HPV16 infection that either progressed to CIN3+ or cleared (not recorded which). The chain joins TRBV2 to TRBJ1-2; TRBD1 is a weak D gene call, 5 bases matching. The CDR3 protein is CASSGAGVRGYTF. CDR3 DNA (partial): TGTGCCAGCAGTGGCGCGGGGGTGAGGGGC. With the portions outside the CDR3 filled from the reference TRBV2 and TRBJ1-2 genes, the complete variable region becomes EPEVTQTPSHQVTQMGQEVILRCVPISNHLYFYWYRQILGQKVEFLVSFYNNEISEKSEIFDDQFSVERPDGSNFTLKIRSTKLEDSAMYFCASSGAGVRGYTFGSGTRLTVV.